The present T cell receptor beta chain was sequenced within a study of blood T cell repertoires in COVID-19. Overall study context: Samples representing acute and convalescent COVID-19 were sourced from the United States, Italy and Spain. PBMCs, B-cell-depleted T cells, or T cells provided the cDNA or gDNA that made up the material.

Germline V CDR1 and CDR2: MDHEN, SYDVKM. Trimming took off 7 bases at V and 0 bases at J, with 22 bases between the two ends. This CDR3 spans 19 amino acids. Per the study methods: Counts of nucleated cells, estimated from reference gene primer amplification, were obtained. Measured with immunoSEQ multiplex PCR; TCRdb has only the in-frame clones, and not every one. That table supplies the V and J calls and clone size; D and trimming were determined from the DNA. The data show over 400,000 clones, 80% to 90% seen once. This chain joins TRBV28 and TRBJ2-6, with a tentative D call TRBD2 (6 bases). The TCR comes from a human donor in a cohort sampled during active COVID-19. Material for sequencing was peripheral blood. The CDR3: CASMGGSGQKYSGANVLTF. CDR3 in DNA: TGTGCCAGCATGGGGGGATCCGGACAAAAATACTCTGGGGCCAACGTCCTGACTTTC. Full variable domain (remainder filled in from reference TRBV28 and TRBJ2-6): DVKVTQSSRYLVKRTGEKVFLECVQDMDHENMFWYRQDPGLGLRLIYFSYDVKMKEKGDIPEGYSVSREKKERFSLILESASTNQTSMYLCASMGGSGQKYSGANVLTFGAGSRLTVL.